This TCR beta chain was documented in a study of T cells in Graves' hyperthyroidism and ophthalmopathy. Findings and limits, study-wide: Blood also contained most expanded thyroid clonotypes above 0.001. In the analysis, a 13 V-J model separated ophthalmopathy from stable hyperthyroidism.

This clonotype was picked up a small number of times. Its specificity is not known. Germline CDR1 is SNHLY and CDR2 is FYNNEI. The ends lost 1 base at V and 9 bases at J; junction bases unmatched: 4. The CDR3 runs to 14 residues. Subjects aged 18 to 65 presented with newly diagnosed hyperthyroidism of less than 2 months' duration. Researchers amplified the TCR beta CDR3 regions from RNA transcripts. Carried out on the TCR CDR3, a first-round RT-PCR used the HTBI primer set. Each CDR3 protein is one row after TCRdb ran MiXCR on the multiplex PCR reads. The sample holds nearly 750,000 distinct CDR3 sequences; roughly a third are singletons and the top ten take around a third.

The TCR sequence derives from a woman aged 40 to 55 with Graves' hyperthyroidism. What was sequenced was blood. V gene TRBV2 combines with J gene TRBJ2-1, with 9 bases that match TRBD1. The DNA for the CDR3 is TGTGCCAGCAGTGAAGGGGACAGGGAAGGTGAGCAGTTCTTC. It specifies CASSEGDREGEQFF.